This TCR beta chain was captured by sequencing in a study of post-analysis software for immune sequencing data. A note on this clonotype: Antigen unknown.

This CDR3 spans 12 amino acids. Trimming removed 6 bases from V and 6 bases from J; junction bases left unmatched: 2. Germline loops: CDR1 MNHNS, CDR2 SASEGT. Unique molecular identifiers featured in each of the TCR beta cDNA libraries. TCRdb re-called the PCR reads through MiXCR, storing one row per CDR3 protein. This sample has roughly 430,000 distinct CDR3 sequences, with roughly 38% found just once. Study-level results: Controls had significantly higher normalized Chao1 diversity than multiple sclerosis patients. TRBV5-6, TRBV5-1 and TRBV20-1 belonged to a set of roughly 5 TRBV segments that were more frequent in patients than controls.

Sequencing was performed on blood. The clonotype originates from a girl under 10 years old with multiple sclerosis. The V gene is TRBV6-1, the J gene TRBJ1-5, with 7 bases fitting TRBD1. CDR3 loop: CASRTGIQPQHF. Here the CDR3 DNA reads TGTGCCAGCAGGACAGGGATTCAGCCCCAGCATTTT.